Below, 25 T cell receptor beta chains from the same sample are listed, as sequenced in a study of immune evolution from preneoplasia to lung adenocarcinoma. Some clones are missing from TCRdb's copy, which holds only in-frame ones; the method was immunoSEQ multiplex PCR. The profile shows about 8,200 clones, nearly 80% of them singletons. Sequenced sample: FFPE adjacent normal lung tissue. The receptors come from a person aged 60-80 years with lung adenocarcinoma.

This sequence joins TRBV30 and TRBJ2-7; D possibly corresponds to TRBD1 (6 bases). Germline CDR1 and CDR2: GTSNPN and SVGIG (reference sequence). The CDR3 spans 15 residues. V dropped 0 bases and J dropped 5 bases, with 17 bases sitting between them. CDR3 residues: CAWSVPSGVIDEQYF. CDR3 sequence (DNA): TGTGCCTGGAGTGTACCTTCAGGGGTCATCGACGAGCAGTACTTC.

The rearrangement uses TRBV5-1 and TRBJ2-4, with D perhaps matching TRBD2 (6 bases). This CDR3 is 14 amino acids long. The germline V gene encodes CDR1 SGHRS and CDR2 YFSETQ. V dropped 0 bases and J dropped 6 bases, with 10 bases sitting between them. CDR3 sequence: CASSLETRGNIQYF. The CDR3 coding sequence is TGCGCCAGCAGCTTGGAGACGCGGGGAAACATTCAGTACTTC.

This clone came up a few times. V usage is TRBV14 and J usage is TRBJ1-2; 9 bases align to TRBD1. The CDR3 contains 14 residues. Germline V CDR1 and CDR2: SGHDN, FVKESK. The V segment lost 7 bases and the J segment 1 base; nucleotides outside the gene matches: 4. CDR3 residues: CASKRTGVNYGYTF. In DNA, the CDR3 is TGTGCCAGCAAACGGACAGGGGTTAACTATGGCTACACCTTC.

With respect to this clone: The junction departs from germline at one end; a sequencing error may be responsible. The CDR3 loop reads CAGSALRAEQYF. CDR3 DNA: TGTGCCGGCAGCGCTCTCAGGGCCGAGCAGTACTTC. The chain carries TRBV6-1 and TRBJ2-7; maybe TRBD1 (5 bases). The CDR3 has 12 residues. The germline V gene has CDR1 MNHNS and CDR2 SASEGT.

J is TRBJ1-2 and V is TRBV30; weak D call: TRBD1 (6 bases). The germline V and J ends were trimmed by 4 bases and 5 bases, with 17 bases remaining between them. This CDR3 is 14 amino acids long. Germline CDR1 and CDR2: GTSNPN and SVGIG (reference sequence). The CDR3 DNA reads TGTGCCTGGAACCGGGACACTTACGAATATGGCTACACCTTC. Amino acids: CAWNRDTYEYGYTF. The variable domain in full, completed from reference TRBV30 and TRBJ1-2, reads SQTIHQWPATLVQPVGSPLSLECTVEGTSNPNLYWYRQAAGRGLQLLFYSVGIGQISSEVPQNLSASRPQDRQFILSSKKLLLSDSGFYLCAWNRDTYEYGYTFGSGTRLTVV.

The chain employs TRBV30 and TRBJ1-1; D not resolved. The CDR3 is 13 amino acids. Germline lookup yields CDR1 GTSNPN and CDR2 SVGIG (reference sequence). V lost 1 base and J 3 bases, leaving 9 bases between the germline ends. This chain's CDR3 is CAWSDGIDTEAFF. DNA for the CDR3: TGTGCCTGGAGTGACGGGATAGACACTGAAGCTTTCTTT.

This rearrangement joins TRBV5-1 to TRBJ2-1, with D possibly TRBD2 on 6 matching bases. This CDR3 spans 18 amino acids. The V end lost 4 bases, the J end lost 1 base, and 21 bases lay between the germline ends. Germline lookup yields CDR1 SGHRS and CDR2 YFSETQ. CDR3 sequence reads: CASSHHRDSLRSYNEQFF. The CDR3 DNA reads TGCGCCAGCAGCCACCACCGGGACTCCCTTAGATCCTACAATGAGCAGTTCTTC.

This sequence joins TRBV18 and TRBJ1-2; TRBD1 might be the D (6 bases). Trimming removed 5 bases from V and 8 bases from J, with 21 bases in between. The CDR3 is made up of 15 amino acids. CDR1 is KGHSH, CDR2 LQKENI, per germline. CDR3 residues: CASSSSDQGSGGYTF. The DNA of the CDR3 is TGTGCCAGCTCATCTTCAGACCAGGGGTCTGGAGGCTACACCTTC.

The chain couples TRBV27 to TRBJ2-7; no definite D call. CDR1 is MNHEY, CDR2 SMNVEV, per germline (reference sequence). The CDR3 covers 13 residues. V was clipped by 5 bases and J by 2 bases, with 10 bases between them. The CDR3 region is CASSADAAYEQYF. The CDR3 DNA reads TGTGCCAGCAGTGCGGACGCAGCCTACGAGCAGTACTTC.

The J gene is TRBJ2-3, the V gene TRBV5-1, with 8 bases identical to TRBD2. CDR1 SGHRS and CDR2 YFSETQ come from the germline V gene. The CDR3 is 16 residues long. V lost 2 bases, J lost 0 bases, and 5 bases stayed unmatched. The DNA of the CDR3 is TGCGCCAGCAGCTTAGGACTAGCAGCGAGCACAGATACGCAGTATTTT. Amino acid sequence: CASSLGLAASTDTQYF.

The CDR3 region is CASKDGRGKLFF. CDR3 bases: TGTGCCAGCAAAGACGGTAGAGGAAAACTGTTTTTT. The rearrangement joins TRBV6-5 to TRBJ1-4, with D unclear. CDR3 length: 12 residues. Per germline, CDR1 MNHEY and CDR2 SVGAGI. Trimming left V 7 bases short and J 10 bases short, with 13 bases between.

This sequence joins TRBV25-1 and TRBJ2-5, with a possible D match to TRBD2 (5 bases). The ends were cut back, 1 base at V and 5 bases at J, with 14 bases in the middle. CDR3 length equals 15 residues. Looked up from germline, CDR1 is MGHDK and CDR2 is SYGVNS. The CDR3 nucleotides are TGTGCCAGCAGTGAATTGTTTGGGAGAGGGGAGACCCAGTACTTC. It translates to CASSELFGRGETQYF.

This CDR3 reads CASSLRWAGYTF. The CDR3 DNA reads as TGTGCCAGCAGTTTAAGGTGGGCTGGCTACACCTTC. The genes are TRBV28 and TRBJ1-2; D is ambiguous. This CDR3 has 12 amino acids. The ends were cut back, 2 bases at V and 7 bases at J, with 8 bases in the middle. Germline V gives CDR1 MDHEN, CDR2 SYDVKM.

V and J are TRBV18 and TRBJ1-6; D gene uncertain. The V gene lost 2 bases and the J gene lost 7 bases, with 18 bases spanning the gap. Per germline, CDR1 KGHSH and CDR2 LQKENI. The CDR3 extends over 17 amino acids. This chain's CDR3 is CASSPFPRGSGNSPLHF. The CDR3, as DNA: TGTGCCAGCTCACCATTCCCACGAGGATCTGGGAATTCACCCCTCCACTTT.

The chain couples TRBV10-2 to TRBJ1-5; D uncertain. V was trimmed by 10 bases and J by 3 bases, leaving 19 bases between them. The CDR3 sequence is 15 residues long. CDR1 is WSHSY, CDR2 SAAADI, per germline. The CDR3 DNA reads TGCGCCACCTCCACCAGCCGCAGCCTCAATCAGCCCCAGCATTTT. This gives the protein CATSTSRSLNQPQHF.

J is TRBJ1-4 and V is TRBV4-3; perhaps TRBD1 as D (5 bases). Trimming stripped 0 bases from V and 8 bases from J, with 19 bases between. The CDR3 has 17 residues. The germline V gene has CDR1 LGHNA and CDR2 YSLEER. The CDR3 region is CASSQDLVGGGWEKLFF. DNA for the CDR3: TGCGCCAGCAGCCAAGATTTAGTTGGGGGTGGGTGGGAAAAACTGTTTTTT.

CDR3 amino acids: CSARKQETQYF. The DNA for the CDR3 is TGCAGTGCTAGAAAGCAAGAGACCCAGTACTTC. The V call is TRBV20-1, the J call TRBJ2-5; D remains unclear. The germline CDR1 and CDR2 sequences are DFQATT and SNEGSKA (reference sequence). CDR3 length: 11 amino acids. V was clipped by 2 bases and J by 2 bases, with 3 bases between them.

The genes are TRBV5-6 and TRBJ2-7, with D perhaps TRBD1 or TRBD2 (7 bases each). V shed 1 base and J shed 2 bases, with 13 bases lying between them. This CDR3 is 15 amino acids long. CDR1 and CDR2 (germline): SGHDT, YYEEEE. The CDR3 protein is CASSLRGGGAYEQYF. The CDR3 DNA sequence: TGTGCCAGCAGCTTGAGGGGAGGGGGCGCCTACGAGCAGTACTTC.

This clone was recorded only once. J is TRBJ2-7 and V is TRBV6-5; TRBD2 is a possible D gene (6 bases). Germline V gene lookup returns CDR1 MNHEY and CDR2 SVGAGI. This CDR3 has 13 amino acids. V lost 6 bases and J lost 0, with 9 bases in between. The CDR3 sequence is CASRGGFSYEQYF. DNA for the CDR3: TGTGCCAGCAGGGGGGGATTCTCCTACGAGCAGTACTTC.

This chain connects TRBV6-6 to TRBJ1-1, with 8 bases fitting TRBD1. V gave up 4 bases and J gave up 4 bases; unmatched junction bases: 8. The germline V gene encodes CDR1 MNHNY and CDR2 SVGAGI (reference sequence). CDR3 length: 15 amino acids. CDR3 in DNA: TGTGCCAGCAGTTTCGACGGACAGGGAGGCACTGAAGCTTTCTTT. Protein product: CASSFDGQGGTEAFF.

This chain joins TRBV9 and TRBJ1-6; D is uncertain. The CDR3 runs to 13 residues. CDR1 SGDLS and CDR2 YYNGEE come from the germline V gene. V was cut by 0 bases and J by 8 bases, with 6 bases left in between. The CDR3 sequence: CASSVGPDSPLHF. The CDR3 DNA sequence: TGTGCCAGCAGCGTAGGCCCCGATTCACCCCTCCACTTT.

This clone is medium-sized within its sample. The V call is TRBV29-1, the J call TRBJ2-5; 15 nucleotides line up with TRBD2. The CDR3 length is 16 residues. V was clipped by 5 bases and J by 3 bases; unmatched bases: 7. Germline V gene sequence: CDR1 SQVTM, CDR2 ANQGSEA. This CDR3 is CSVPRTSGGGKETQYF. The CDR3 bases are TGCAGCGTTCCGAGGACTAGCGGGGGGGGGAAAGAGACCCAGTACTTC.

In this sample, this clone turned up once. The J gene is TRBJ2-3, the V gene TRBV15, with 14 bases aligning to TRBD2. Looked up from germline, CDR1 is LNHNV and CDR2 is YYDKDF (reference sequence). V trimming: 6 bases; J trimming: 0 bases; junction bases outside the gene matches: 17. The CDR3 is 21 amino acids. Here the CDR3 reads CATRIIAGLAGEKASTDTQYF. CDR3 DNA sequence: TGTGCCACCAGAATCATCGCGGGACTAGCGGGAGAAAAGGCTAGCACAGATACGCAGTATTTT. Using reference TRBV15 and TRBJ2-3 for the parts outside the CDR3, the full variable domain is DAMVIQNPRYQVTQFGKPVTLSCSQTLNHNVMYWYQQKSSQAPKLLFHYYDKDFNNEADTPDNFQSRRPNTSFCFLDIRSPGLGDTAMYLCATRIIAGLAGEKASTDTQYFGPGTRLTVL.

This chain connects TRBV10-3 to TRBJ1-2, with D possibly TRBD1 on 5 matching bases. The CDR3 consists of 16 residues. CDR1 ENHRY and CDR2 SYGVKD come from the germline V gene. V lost 1 base and J lost 5, with 17 bases in between. The CDR3 reads CAISEWGVSTPYGYTF. The DNA for the CDR3 is TGTGCCATCAGTGAGTGGGGGGTCTCAACGCCGTATGGCTACACCTTC.

The V and J genes are TRBV10-3 and TRBJ1-2; D is perhaps TRBD1 (6 bases). Per the germline V gene, CDR1 is ENHRY and CDR2 is SYGVKD. The CDR3 contains 16 residues. The V end lost 4 bases, the J end lost 1 base, and 16 bases lay between the germline ends. CDR3 bases: TGTGCCATCAGTGGGACAGACAAACAACTTAACTATGGCTACACCTTC. It is translated as CAISGTDKQLNYGYTF.